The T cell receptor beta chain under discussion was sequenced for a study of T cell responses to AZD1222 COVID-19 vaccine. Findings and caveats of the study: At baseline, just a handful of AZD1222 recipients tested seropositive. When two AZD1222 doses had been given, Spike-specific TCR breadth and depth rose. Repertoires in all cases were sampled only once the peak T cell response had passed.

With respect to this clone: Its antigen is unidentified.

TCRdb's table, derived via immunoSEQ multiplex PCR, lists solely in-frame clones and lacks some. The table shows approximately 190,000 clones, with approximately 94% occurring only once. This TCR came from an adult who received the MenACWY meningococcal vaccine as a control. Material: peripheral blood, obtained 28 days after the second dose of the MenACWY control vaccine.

CDR3 amino acids: CSVVERDTNTEAFF. The CDR3 DNA reads as TGCAGCGTTGTGGAACGGGACACCAACACTGAAGCTTTCTTT. The chain joins TRBV29-1 to TRBJ1-1; tentatively, D is TRBD1 (6 bases). The CDR3 totals 14 residues. V lost 4 bases to trimming and J lost 2 bases, with 14 bases between them. Germline loops: CDR1 SQVTM, CDR2 ANQGSEA.